The 24 T cell receptor beta chains below all came from one sample that was sequenced in a study of blood T cell repertoires in COVID-19. Some clones are missing from TCRdb's copy, which holds only in-frame ones; the method was immunoSEQ multiplex PCR. The sample shows 200,000 to 300,000 clones, nearly 85% of them seen only once. Sequencing input: peripheral blood. These receptors originate from a human donor in a cohort sampled during active COVID-19.

This clone was observed a single time. V gene TRBV4-2 combines with J gene TRBJ1-1; tentative D call: TRBD1 (5 bases). Per the germline V gene, CDR1 is LGHNA and CDR2 is YNFKEQ. Deletions cut 4 bases from V and 5 bases from J, with 11 bases between. This CDR3 has 13 amino acids. CDR3 coding DNA: TGTGCCAGCAGCCCCCAGGGTAGGACTGAAGCTTTCTTT. Translating gives CASSPQGRTEAFF.

This chain joins TRBV19 and TRBJ2-5; TRBD1 aligns across 7 bases. The J segment lost 4 bases and the V segment lost 6 bases, leaving 11 bases of the junction unmatched. This CDR3 spans 15 amino acids. The germline gives CDR1 LNHDA, CDR2 SQIVND (reference sequence). The CDR3 is CASSLTGTGRETQYF. The CDR3 DNA is TGTGCCAGTAGCCTGACAGGGACGGGGCGAGAGACCCAGTACTTC.

The V and J genes are TRBV6-5 and TRBJ2-7; perhaps TRBD2 as D (7 bases). V was clipped by 7 bases and J by 5 bases, with 18 bases between them. This CDR3 spans 14 amino acids. Germline-derived CDR1 and CDR2 are MNHEY and SVGAGI. The chain's CDR3 is CASNGGGGGNEQYF. The CDR3 region has the DNA TGTGCCAGCAATGGAGGGGGGGGAGGGAACGAGCAGTACTTC.

This clone was seen a handful of times. The V call is TRBV2, the J call TRBJ1-3; D ambiguous. V was shortened by 6 bases and J by 0 bases, with 9 bases between the two germline ends. This CDR3 region has 14 residues. Germline V CDR1 and CDR2: SNHLY, FYNNEI. The CDR3 loop is CASRKESSGNTIYF. The CDR3 DNA follows: TGTGCCAGCAGAAAGGAGAGCTCTGGAAACACCATATATTTT.

The chain recombines TRBV3-1 (or the pseudogene TRBV3-2) with TRBJ2-7; TRBD1 agrees at 7 bases. Germline V gene lookup returns CDR1 LGHDT and CDR2 YNNKEL (reference sequence). V was clipped by 0 bases and J by 7 bases; unmatched bases: 3. The CDR3 covers 13 residues. Here the CDR3 DNA reads TGTGCCAGCAGCCAAGAGACAGGGAGAGAGCAGTACTTC. It is translated as CASSQETGREQYF.

This clone was seen once. The genes are TRBV7-3 and TRBJ2-3; maybe TRBD1 (6 bases). The V end was cut by 1 base, the J end by 4 bases, with 12 bases between. The germline V gene encodes CDR1 SGHTA and CDR2 FQGTGA. The CDR3 extends over 15 amino acids. Written as DNA, the CDR3 is TGTGCCAGCAGCTTAAGCCCAGGGGTCGCAGATACGCAGTATTTT. It codes for CASSLSPGVADTQYF.

This clone has just one count. The chain couples TRBV19 to TRBJ1-5; D gene uncertain. Deletions cut 2 bases from V and 0 bases from J, with 11 bases between. This CDR3 spans 16 amino acids. Germline CDR1 LNHDA, CDR2 SQIVND (reference sequence). The CDR3 DNA reads TGTGCCAGTAGTATATCAACAGTCTATAGCAATCAGCCCCAGCATTTT. Its protein is CASSISTVYSNQPQHF. The full variable domain, its missing parts supplied by reference TRBV19 and TRBJ1-5, is DGGITQSPKYLFRKEGQNVTLSCEQNLNHDAMYWYRQDPGQGLRLIYYSQIVNDFQKGDIAEGYSVSREKKESFPLTVTSAQKNPTAFYLCASSISTVYSNQPQHFGDGTRLSIL.

The chain recombines TRBV3-1 (or the pseudogene TRBV3-2) with TRBJ2-3; D perhaps matches TRBD2 (6 bases). In germline, CDR1 is LGHDT, CDR2 YNNKEL (reference sequence). CDR3 length: 16 amino acids. V shed 4 bases and J shed 4 bases, with 18 bases lying between them. DNA for the CDR3: TGTGCCAGCAGCCCCTTCGGCGGGGTGATAGCAGATACGCAGTATTTT. Its translation is CASSPFGGVIADTQYF.

This chain joins TRBV2 and TRBJ2-2; a possible D gene is TRBD2 (6 bases). CDR3 size: 15 residues. With 6 bases removed from V and 0 bases from J, the gap between germline ends came to 11 bases. Germline assignment: CDR1 SNHLY and CDR2 FYNNEI. CDR3 sequence reads: CASSGGRANTGELFF. In DNA form, the CDR3 reads TGTGCCAGCAGCGGGGGAAGGGCGAACACCGGGGAGCTGTTTTTT. The whole variable domain, remainder taken from reference TRBV2 and TRBJ2-2, is EPEVTQTPSHQVTQMGQEVILRCVPISNHLYFYWYRQILGQKVEFLVSFYNNEISEKSEIFDDQFSVERPDGSNFTLKIRSTKLEDSAMYFCASSGGRANTGELFFGEGSRLTVL.

The chain couples TRBV27 to TRBJ2-3, with 9 bases fitting TRBD1. The CDR3 is 15 amino acids. Per germline, CDR1 MNHEY and CDR2 SMNVEV (reference sequence). The ends lost 6 bases at V and 0 bases at J; junction bases unmatched: 4. CDR3 coding DNA: TGTGCCAGCAGACAACAGGGGGCTAGCACAGATACGCAGTATTTT. Its translation is CASRQQGASTDTQYF.

The chain links TRBV19 to TRBJ2-2, with 12 bases identical to TRBD2. Germline V lookup: CDR1 LNHDA, CDR2 SQIVND (reference sequence). J lost 8 bases, V lost 5 bases, and 6 bases had no gene match. The CDR3 is made up of 15 amino acids. CDR3 protein: CASSVGLAGSGELFF. CDR3 nucleotide sequence: TGTGCCAGTAGTGTAGGACTAGCGGGATCAGGGGAGCTGTTTTTT.

The J gene is TRBJ2-1, the V gene TRBV28; 7 nucleotides line up with TRBD1. Per germline, CDR1 MDHEN and CDR2 SYDVKM. V lost 8 bases to trimming and J lost 7 bases; unmatched junction nucleotides: 2. The CDR3 length is 11 residues. This CDR3 is CASHRGNEQFF. The CDR3 DNA follows: TGTGCCAGCCACAGGGGTAATGAGCAGTTCTTC.

The chain carries TRBV29-1 and TRBJ1-3; D may be TRBD1 (5 bases). V lost 7 bases and J 4 bases, leaving 8 bases between the germline ends. CDR1 and CDR2 from the germline V gene are SQVTM and ANQGSEA. The CDR3 runs to 11 residues. The CDR3 DNA follows: TGCAGCGGCCGACAGGGAAACACCATATATTTT. As protein: CSGRQGNTIYF.

This clone has only a few counts. This chain connects TRBV29-1 to TRBJ2-7; 7 positions agree with TRBD1. The germline V gene encodes CDR1 SQVTM and CDR2 ANQGSEA. The CDR3 is made up of 12 amino acids. V lost 4 bases, J lost 7 bases, and 7 bases stayed unmatched. CDR3 nucleotide sequence: TGCAGCGTTGTATCAGGGGGACGGGAGCAGTACTTC. Amino acid sequence: CSVVSGGREQYF.

This chain joins TRBV24-1 and TRBJ1-2; tentative D call: TRBD1 (5 bases). Trimming cost V 5 bases and J 1 base, with 7 bases left between them. Germline V gene sequence: CDR1 KGHDR, CDR2 SFDVKD. This CDR3 has 13 residues. CDR3 bases: TGTGCCACCAGTGTACAGGTTAACTATGGCTACACCTTC. It codes for CATSVQVNYGYTF.

V is TRBV10-3 and J is TRBJ2-3; TRBD1 is a possible D gene (6 bases). This CDR3 is 15 amino acids long. CDR1 and CDR2 from the germline V gene are ENHRY and SYGVKD. V was trimmed by 5 bases and J by 0 bases, leaving 12 bases between them. CDR3 loop: CAISTQGSSTDTQYF. The CDR3 coding sequence is TGTGCCATCAGTACGCAGGGGTCTAGCACAGATACGCAGTATTTT.

The rearrangement joins TRBV18 to TRBJ2-3, with a weak D call TRBD1 (6 bases). The germline V gene encodes CDR1 KGHSH and CDR2 LQKENI. This CDR3 has 17 amino acids. The ends were cut back, 2 bases at V and 0 bases at J, with 15 bases in the middle. The CDR3 bases are TGTGCCAGCTCACCATTCGGGACACCTTCGAGCACAGATACGCAGTATTTT. It encodes CASSPFGTPSSTDTQYF.

The chain joins TRBV5-1 to TRBJ2-5, with D perhaps TRBD1 (5 bases). The CDR3 contains 15 residues. Trimming took off 4 bases at V and 4 bases at J, with 17 bases between the two ends. CDR1 SGHRS and CDR2 YFSETQ come from the germline V gene. The CDR3 loop is CASSPGHGRIETQYF. In nucleotides, the CDR3 is TGCGCCAGCAGCCCTGGACACGGACGGATAGAGACCCAGTACTTC.

The CDR3 spells CASSLMATGELFF. As DNA, the CDR3 is TGTGCCAGCAGTTTGATGGCCACCGGGGAGCTGTTTTTT. V is TRBV12-3 or TRBV12-4 and J is TRBJ2-2; D unresolved. CDR3 length equals 13 residues. V lost 3 bases and J 4 bases, leaving 6 bases between the germline ends.

This rearrangement joins TRBV7-9 to TRBJ2-7; tentatively, D is TRBD1 (5 bases). The CDR3 consists of 15 residues. Germline loops: CDR1 SEHNR, CDR2 FQNEAQ (reference sequence). V was trimmed by 1 base and J by 3 bases, leaving 13 bases between them. In nucleotides, the CDR3 is TGTGCCAGCAGCTTAGATGTGGGGCTTCGCTACGAGCAGTACTTC. This sequence encodes CASSLDVGLRYEQYF.

Comments on this clone: One base away lies a much larger clone, so this may be a sequencing read error. The J gene is TRBJ1-1, the V gene TRBV27; TRBD1 matches at 9 bases. The germline CDR1 and CDR2 sequences are MNHEY and SMNVEV (reference sequence). V was pared by 2 bases and J by 1 base, with 2 bases of the junction left unmatched. CDR3 length: 15 amino acids. The CDR3 sequence: CASSLRGQGNTEAFF. CDR3 DNA: TGTGCCAGCAGTTTAAGGGGACAGGGGAACACTGAAGCTTTCTTT.

This chain links TRBV18 with TRBJ2-1, with 8 bases fitting TRBD1. This CDR3 is built from 16 residues. Looked up from germline, CDR1 is KGHSH and CDR2 is LQKENI. Trimming took 4 bases from V and 9 from J; bases not matched to a gene: 14. As DNA, the CDR3 is TGTGCCAGCTCACATATAGACAGGGGACCGATGAGTGAGCAGTTCTTC. Protein product: CASSHIDRGPMSEQFF.

The chain has TRBV28 and TRBJ1-4; TRBD1 is a possible D gene (5 bases). Trimming took 2 bases from V and 8 from J, leaving 12 bases between them. The CDR3 loop spans 14 amino acids. From germline, CDR1 is MDHEN and CDR2 SYDVKM. The CDR3 DNA reads TGTGCCAGCAGTTTAAAGGACATGAACGAAAAACTGTTTTTT. This encodes CASSLKDMNEKLFF.

This chain connects TRBV4-1 to TRBJ2-7; D gene uncertain. The CDR3 has 13 residues. CDR1 and CDR2 from the germline V gene are MGHRA and YSYEKL. V lost 0 bases and J 4 bases, leaving 7 bases between the germline ends. CDR3 sequence: CASSQDLGYEQYF. The DNA for the CDR3 is TGCGCCAGCAGCCAAGACCTCGGGTACGAGCAGTACTTC.